A selection of T cell receptor beta chains follows, all from one sample in a study of T-cell memory formation after mild COVID-19. One entry per CDR3 protein, called by TCRdb with MiXCR from the 5' RACE reads. The data show hundreds of thousands of distinct CDR3 sequences, roughly 21% seen once. Sequenced material: PBMCs or a T cell subset sorted from them (not recorded which). The receptors stem from an adult woman who had mild COVID-19 (a few samples of this study predate the infection). Cell type and time point are not known. The CDR3 runs from the conserved cysteine through the conserved F or W. Fields, in order: V gene, J gene, CDR3 protein.

TRBV7-6	TRBJ1-6	CASSLQGNNSPLHF
TRBV14	TRBJ2-7	CASSQERVHEQYF
TRBV6-1	TRBJ2-6	CASSQRGTFGANVLTF
TRBV19	TRBJ1-2	CASSRARQVNYGYTF
TRBV20-1	TRBJ2-7	CSARGPGYEQYF
TRBV7-6	TRBJ2-3	CASSPWVADTQYF
TRBV7-3	TRBJ2-3	CASSLGVRTDTQYF
TRBV5-1	TRBJ2-1	CASSFSGESSYNEQFF
TRBV6-5	TRBJ2-2	CASSYYRGLGTGELFF
TRBV5-1	TRBJ1-4	CASSSVSKPEKLFF
TRBV5-1	TRBJ2-1	CASSERVGQRKYNEQFF
TRBV20-1	TRBJ2-1	CSASGRGVYNEQFF
TRBV4-1	TRBJ2-7	CASSPLDWTGAYEQYF
TRBV2	TRBJ2-1	CASGTGLVNEQFF
TRBV6-5	TRBJ2-3	CASSELGGRITDTQYF
TRBV7-9	TRBJ1-1	CASSLRGQGMNTEAFF
TRBV29-1	TRBJ2-3	CSVGQGTDTQYF
TRBV20-1	TRBJ1-1	CSASFGTDTEAFF
TRBV5-4	TRBJ2-6	CASSALDSGANVLTF
TRBV20-1	TRBJ2-3	CSARVGSWGMDTQYF
TRBV7-9	TRBJ2-2	CASSLGRELGNTGELFF
TRBV21-1	TRBJ2-1	CASSKEGFGNEQFF
TRBV28	TRBJ2-3	CASSLVFGDRVTDTQYF
TRBV25-1	TRBJ1-1	CASSELAPGEAFF
TRBV6-2/TRBV6-3	TRBJ2-3	CASSTRTASLADTQYF
TRBV9	TRBJ2-5	CASSVGSPERGGPETQYF
TRBV6-2/TRBV6-3	TRBJ2-1	CASSPGTVYNEQFF
TRBV12-3/TRBV12-4	TRBJ1-4	CASSFLILSPARDEKLFF
TRBV4-2	TRBJ2-1	CASSQAWPRKGGNEQFF
TRBV5-6	TRBJ1-2	CASSLVGDIANYGYTF
TRBV12-3/TRBV12-4	TRBJ2-3	CASSPGGGVGRDTQYF